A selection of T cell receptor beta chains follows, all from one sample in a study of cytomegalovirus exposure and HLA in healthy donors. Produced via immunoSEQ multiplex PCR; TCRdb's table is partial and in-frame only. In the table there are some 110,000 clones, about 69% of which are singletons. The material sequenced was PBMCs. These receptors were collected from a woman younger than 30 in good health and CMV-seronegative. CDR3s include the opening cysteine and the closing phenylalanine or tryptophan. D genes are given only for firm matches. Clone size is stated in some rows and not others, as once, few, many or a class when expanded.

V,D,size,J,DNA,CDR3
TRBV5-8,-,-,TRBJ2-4,TGTGCCAGCTCCTTTGGGGGGGCCAAAAACATTCAGTACTTC,CASSFGGAKNIQYF
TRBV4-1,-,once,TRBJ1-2,TGCGCCAGCAGCCACCAGACAGGCAAGAACTATGGCTACACCTTC,CASSHQTGKNYGYTF
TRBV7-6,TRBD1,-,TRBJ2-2,TGTGCCAGCAGCTCCGGGACAGGGAAGTCCGGGGAGCTGTTTTTT,CASSSGTGKSGELFF
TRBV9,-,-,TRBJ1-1,TGTGCCAGCAGCGTAGCCCACGAGCCGAACACTGAAGCTTTCTTT,CASSVAHEPNTEAFF
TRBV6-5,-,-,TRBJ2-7,TGTGCCAGCAGTTACTCAGTGCGGTCGATCAACGAGCAGTACTTC,CASSYSVRSINEQYF
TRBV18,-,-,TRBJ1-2,TGTGCCAGCTCACCAATCCCAGGGGCCTACACCTTC,CASSPIPGAYTF
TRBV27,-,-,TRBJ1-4,TGTGCCAGCAGTTTATCCCCAACAGGGTCGGGTGAAAAACTGTTTTTT,CASSLSPTGSGEKLFF
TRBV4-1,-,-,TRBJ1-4,TGCGCCAGCAGCCAAGCGAGAGAAAAACTGTTTTTT,CASSQAREKLFF
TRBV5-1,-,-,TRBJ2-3,TGCGCCAGCAGCCGAAGCCCACCCACAGATACGCAGTATTTT,CASSRSPPTDTQYF
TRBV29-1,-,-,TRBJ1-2,TGCAGCGTGGGGGGACTAAACTGGGATAGCTACACCTTC,CSVGGLNWDSYTF
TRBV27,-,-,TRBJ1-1,TGTGCCAGCAGTTTCACAGGGAACACTGAAGCTTTCTTT,CASSFTGNTEAFF
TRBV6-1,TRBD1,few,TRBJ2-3,TGTGCCAGCAGTGAAAGGGGGACAGGGACTAGCACAGATACGCAGTATTTT,CASSERGTGTSTDTQYF
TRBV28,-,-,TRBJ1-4,TGTGCCACCTCCGGTCTGGGCTTGGTAAATGAAAAACTGTTTTTT,CATSGLGLVNEKLFF